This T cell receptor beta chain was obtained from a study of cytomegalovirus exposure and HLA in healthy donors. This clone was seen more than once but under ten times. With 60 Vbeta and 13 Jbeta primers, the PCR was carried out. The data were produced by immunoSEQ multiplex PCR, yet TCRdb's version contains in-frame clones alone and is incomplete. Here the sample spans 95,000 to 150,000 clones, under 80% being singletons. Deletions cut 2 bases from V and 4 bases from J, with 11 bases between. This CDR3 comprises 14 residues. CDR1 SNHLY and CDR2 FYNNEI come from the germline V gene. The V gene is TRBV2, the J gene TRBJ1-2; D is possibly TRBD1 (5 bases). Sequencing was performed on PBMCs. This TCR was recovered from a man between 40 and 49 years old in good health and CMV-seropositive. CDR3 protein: CASSERTTGYGYTF. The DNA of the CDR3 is TGTGCCAGCAGTGAACGGACAACCGGCTATGGCTACACCTTC.